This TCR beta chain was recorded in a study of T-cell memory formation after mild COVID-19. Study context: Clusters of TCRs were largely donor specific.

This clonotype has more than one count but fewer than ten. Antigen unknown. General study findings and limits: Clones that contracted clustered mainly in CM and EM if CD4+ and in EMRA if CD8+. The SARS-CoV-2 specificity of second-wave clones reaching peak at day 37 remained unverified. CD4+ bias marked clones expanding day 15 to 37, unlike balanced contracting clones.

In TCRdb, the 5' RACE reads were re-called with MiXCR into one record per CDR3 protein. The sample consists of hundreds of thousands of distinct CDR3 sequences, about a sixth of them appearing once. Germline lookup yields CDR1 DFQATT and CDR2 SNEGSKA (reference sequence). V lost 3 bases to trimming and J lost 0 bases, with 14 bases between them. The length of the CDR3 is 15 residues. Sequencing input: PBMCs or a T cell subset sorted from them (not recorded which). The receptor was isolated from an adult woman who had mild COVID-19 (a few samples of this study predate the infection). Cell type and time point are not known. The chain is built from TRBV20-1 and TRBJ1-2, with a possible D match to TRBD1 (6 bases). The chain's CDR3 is CSASSGTPANYGYTF. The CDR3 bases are TGCAGTGCTAGCTCCGGGACACCAGCTAACTATGGCTACACCTTC.